This is a list of T cell receptor beta chains from one sample in a study of blood T cell repertoires in COVID-19. Profiled with immunoSEQ multiplex PCR; TCRdb holds only in-frame clones, not every one. The profile covers a few hundred thousand clones, with approximately 89% appearing a single time and 1% to 1.5% taken by the ten largest. The source material was PBMCs or T cells enriched from blood (not recorded which). The origin of the receptors is a man aged 25-40 years who had recovered from COVID-19. Both conserved end residues are part of each CDR3. A D gene is named only where the DNA matches it firmly. Expanded clones are given a class, and other clones once, few, many or no size at all.

j_gene	d_gene	v_gene	abundance	CDR3aa	CDR3nt
TRBJ2-6	NA	TRBV5-8	NA	CASSQGAGANVLTF	TGTGCCAGCAGCCAAGGGGCTGGGGCCAACGTCCTGACTTTC
TRBJ2-5	TRBD2	TRBV20-1	NA	CSLGMSGGQYF	TGCAGTTTAGGGATGAGCGGGGGCCAGTACTTC
TRBJ2-1	NA	TRBV9	NA	CASSPLGIVSNEQFF	TGTGCCAGCAGCCCCCTCGGGATAGTCTCCAATGAGCAGTTCTTC
TRBJ2-7	NA	TRBV7-9	NA	CASRLGADYEQYF	TGTGCCAGCAGGTTAGGGGCCGACTACGAGCAGTACTTC
TRBJ1-5	TRBD1	TRBV2	NA	CASSDRGLTGGGGPQHF	TGTGCCAGCAGTGACAGGGGACTTACAGGGGGCGGAGGTCCCCAGCATTTT
TRBJ1-1	NA	TRBV18	NA	CASSLDRTRGAFF	TGTGCCAGCTCACTGGACAGAACGAGGGGAGCTTTCTTT
TRBJ1-2	NA	TRBV10-3	NA	CAISHSQQYGYTF	TGTGCCATTTCCCACAGCCAGCAGTATGGCTACACCTTC
TRBJ2-7	TRBD2	TRBV4-1	NA	CASSRTPGEGQYF	TGCGCCAGCAGCCGGACCCCGGGGGAGGGGCAGTACTTC
TRBJ2-7	NA	TRBV19	NA	CASSRGAPYEQYF	TGTGCCAGTAGTCGGGGGGCCCCCTACGAGCAGTACTTC
TRBJ1-6	TRBD1	TRBV5-1	NA	CASSPGQGALNSPLHF	TGCGCCAGCAGCCCGGGGCAGGGGGCCCTTAATTCACCCCTCCACTTT
TRBJ2-2	TRBD1	TRBV5-1	NA	CASSFTGANTGELFF	TGCGCCAGCAGCTTCACAGGGGCCAACACCGGGGAGCTGTTTTTT
TRBJ1-3	NA	TRBV10-1	NA	CASSESTPRSGNTIYF	TGCGCCAGCAGTGAGTCTACGCCGCGCTCTGGAAACACCATATATTTT
TRBJ2-5	TRBD1	TRBV11-3	NA	CASSPNAGTGETQYF	TGTGCCAGCAGCCCCAACGCCGGGACAGGGGAGACCCAGTACTTC
TRBJ1-5	TRBD1	TRBV18	NA	CASSRTGTGAFHF	TGTGCCAGCTCACGAACCGGGACAGGAGCCTTTCATTTT
TRBJ1-4	TRBD1	TRBV3-1/TRBV3-2	NA	CASSPQGGGYEKLFF	TGTGCCAGCAGCCCACAGGGGGGAGGGTATGAAAAACTGTTTTTT
TRBJ1-1	NA	TRBV9	NA	CASSIGLRGDTEAFF	TGTGCCAGCAGCATTGGCCTTCGGGGGGACACTGAAGCTTTCTTT
TRBJ1-1	NA	TRBV18	NA	CASSPRTSSTEAFF	TGTGCCAGCTCACCACGCACCTCGAGCACTGAAGCTTTCTTT
TRBJ1-2	NA	TRBV9	NA	CASSVDSQPFGYTF	TGTGCCAGCAGCGTAGACTCTCAACCGTTTGGCTACACCTTC
TRBJ2-5	NA	TRBV5-4	NA	CASSGSRQETQYF	TGTGCCAGCAGCGGCTCTCGACAAGAGACCCAGTACTTC
TRBJ1-2	TRBD1	TRBV9	NA	CASSFSGQGINGYTF	TGTGCCAGCAGTTTCTCGGGACAGGGGATCAATGGCTACACCTTC
TRBJ1-2	NA	TRBV27	few	CASSPQGRGEHYGYTF	TGTGCCAGCAGTCCCCAGGGTCGGGGGGAGCACTATGGCTACACCTTC
TRBJ1-1	NA	TRBV30	few	CAWNRGYGQEAFF	TGTGCCTGGAATAGGGGATACGGTCAAGAAGCTTTCTTT
TRBJ2-1	TRBD1	TRBV7-9	NA	CASSFPGQIYNEQFF	TGTGCCAGCAGCTTCCCGGGACAGATCTACAATGAGCAGTTCTTC
TRBJ1-4	NA	TRBV4-2	NA	CASSHRRGGDEKLFF	TGTGCCAGCAGCCACCGTCGGGGGGGGGATGAAAAACTGTTTTTT
TRBJ1-2	NA	TRBV13	NA	CASRGEVTYGYTF	TGTGCCAGCAGGGGGGAGGTTACCTATGGCTACACCTTC
TRBJ1-1	NA	TRBV7-8	NA	CASSLEPGHWAFF	TGTGCCAGCAGCTTGGAACCGGGACATTGGGCTTTCTTT
TRBJ1-2	NA	TRBV9	NA	CASSVGGSGYTF	TGTGCCAGCAGCGTTGGGGGGTCCGGCTACACCTTC
TRBJ2-5	TRBD2	TRBV9	NA	CASSVGGGGAGETQYF	TGTGCCAGCAGCGTAGGTGGCGGGGGGGCCGGAGAGACCCAGTACTTC
TRBJ1-2	TRBD1	TRBV7-9	NA	CASSQRQGVDYGYTF	TGTGCCAGCAGCCAGAGACAGGGCGTTGACTATGGCTACACCTTC
TRBJ2-2	NA	TRBV30	NA	CACSSGVLAFANTGELFF	TGTGCCTGTTCCTCGGGGGTACTAGCTTTCGCGAACACCGGGGAGCTGTTTTTT
TRBJ2-6	TRBD1	TRBV7-9	NA	CASSIPQGRGSGANVLTF	TGTGCCAGCAGCATTCCACAGGGGCGTGGCTCTGGGGCCAACGTCCTGACTTTC
TRBJ1-1	NA	TRBV29-1	NA	CSVAPNPGKNTEAFF	TGCAGCGTTGCGCCCAATCCGGGAAAGAACACTGAAGCTTTCTTT
TRBJ1-3	NA	TRBV4-1	NA	CASSGTSTQGEGISGNTIYF	TGCGCCAGCAGCGGAACATCGACACAGGGAGAGGGCATCTCTGGAAACACCATATATTTT
TRBJ1-6	TRBD1	TRBV27	once	CASTRAAGGNSPLHF	TGTGCCAGCACCCGAGCGGCAGGGGGTAATTCACCCCTCCACTTT
TRBJ1-2	TRBD1	TRBV6-2/TRBV6-3	NA	CASSYRGQLHGYTF	TGTGCCAGCAGTTACCGGGGACAGTTACATGGCTACACCTTC
TRBJ1-1	NA	TRBV15	NA	CATSSGRASPEAFF	TGTGCCACCAGCAGTGGGAGGGCGTCCCCTGAAGCTTTCTTT
TRBJ2-7	TRBD1	TRBV14	NA	CASSQATGTVGEQYF	TGTGCCAGCAGCCAAGCTACCGGGACAGTTGGCGAGCAGTACTTC
TRBJ2-3	TRBD1	TRBV27	NA	CASSPRDRVDTQYF	TGTGCCAGCAGTCCCCGGGACAGGGTGGATACGCAGTATTTT
TRBJ1-5	NA	TRBV3-1/TRBV3-2	few	CASSPTGDQPQHF	TGTGCCAGCAGCCCGACAGGCGATCAGCCCCAGCATTTT
TRBJ1-2	TRBD1	TRBV19	NA	CASSTQGNYGYTF	TGTGCCAGTAGTACACAGGGGAACTATGGCTACACCTTC